The rows below give T cell receptor beta chains drawn from one sample of a study of siplizumab effects on memory and regulatory T cells. The method was immunoSEQ multiplex PCR; TCRdb's version includes in-frame clones alone and lacks a portion of them. This sample carries just over 60,000 clones, 79% of them seen once, and the ten largest clones take approximately 0.4%. The sequencing sample was made of memory CD4+ T cells sorted from blood. Source of these receptors: a human donor in good health. CDR3s include the opening cysteine and the closing phenylalanine or tryptophan. A D gene is named only where the DNA matches it firmly. Size is stated for part of the rows, as once, few or many counts, or as a class when the clone is expanded.

j_call | d_call | v_call | clone_size | cdr3_nt | cdr3_aa
TRBJ2-1 | TRBD1 | TRBV7-2 | NA | TGTGCCAGCAGCTTGGGACAGAGGATTTTGGGTGAGCAGTTCTTC | CASSLGQRILGEQFF
TRBJ1-6 | NA | TRBV7-9 | NA | TGTGCCAGCAGCCCCGGGGTCACCCTCCACTTT | CASSPGVTLHF
TRBJ1-4 | TRBD1 | TRBV18 | NA | TGTGCCAGCTCAATACAGGGGATCACTAATGAAAAACTGTTTTTT | CASSIQGITNEKLFF
TRBJ2-2 | NA | TRBV7-3 | NA | TGTGCCAGCAGCTTAAAAAGCGGTACCGGGGAGCTGTTTTTT | CASSLKSGTGELFF
TRBJ1-4 | TRBD1 | TRBV5-5 | NA | TGTGCCAGCAGCCTGGGACAGGTCGCCAATGAAAAACTGTTTTTT | CASSLGQVANEKLFF
TRBJ1-1 | NA | TRBV10-3 | NA | TGTGCCATCAGTGAGTCGGGAGGGATTAGTGTCACTGAAGCTTTCTTT | CAISESGGISVTEAFF
TRBJ1-2 | NA | TRBV6-5 | NA | TGTGCCAGCACGGCGAGGAGGGACTATGGCTACACCTTC | CASTARRDYGYTF
TRBJ2-1 | TRBD2 | TRBV2 | few | TGTGCCAGCAGTGATCCGTGGGGGGGCAATGAGCAGTTCTTC | CASSDPWGGNEQFF
TRBJ2-5 | NA | TRBV21-1 | NA | TGTGCGCGGCGGGCAGGGGGGGAGACCCAGTACTTC | CARRAGGETQYF
TRBJ1-1 | TRBD1 | TRBV6-6 | few | TGTGCCAGCAGTTACCACGGACAGGGTAAGGTCGAAGCTTTCTTT | CASSYHGQGKVEAFF
TRBJ2-7 | NA | TRBV18 | once | TGTGCCAGCCAAGGTACTCGCGAGCAGTACTTC | CASQGTREQYF
TRBJ1-3 | TRBD1 | TRBV5-1 | NA | TGCGCCAGCAGCATGACAGGGAGTGGGGGAAACACCATATATTTT | CASSMTGSGGNTIYF
TRBJ1-1 | NA | TRBV6-5 | NA | TGTGCCAGCAGTTACTTAGGGGGCACTGAAGCTTTCTTT | CASSYLGGTEAFF
TRBJ1-1 | TRBD1 | TRBV19 | NA | TGTGCCAGTAGCAGAGGACAGGGGGCTAGGAACACTGAAGCTTTCTTT | CASSRGQGARNTEAFF
TRBJ2-7 | TRBD1 | TRBV7-9 | NA | TGTGCCAGCAATGACAGGGGATCCTACGAGCAGTACTTC | CASNDRGSYEQYF
TRBJ1-2 | NA | TRBV11-2 | NA | TGTGCCAGCAGCTTAGGCCCGTCTTTGTATGGCTACACCTTC | CASSLGPSLYGYTF
TRBJ1-6 | TRBD1 | TRBV18 | NA | TGTGCCAGCTCGCCCCAGCGACAGGGGGATAATTCACCCCTCCACTTT | CASSPQRQGDNSPLHF
TRBJ1-1 | TRBD1 | TRBV27 | NA | TGTGCCAGCAGTTTAGCCGGGACAGGGGTGTTTGTCACTGAAGCTTTCTTT | CASSLAGTGVFVTEAFF
TRBJ2-6 | NA | TRBV14 | NA | TGTGCCAGCAGCCAAGATATTGCCAACGTCCTGACTTTC | CASSQDIANVLTF
TRBJ2-2 | NA | TRBV10-3 | NA | TGTGCCATCAGCGCTTCACAGGGGAACACCGGGGAGCTGTTTTTT | CAISASQGNTGELFF
TRBJ2-7 | TRBD1 | TRBV18 | NA | TGTGCCAGCTCTCCGGACAGGGGAGGATTCTACGAGCAGTACTTC | CASSPDRGGFYEQYF
TRBJ1-1 | NA | TRBV28 | NA | TGTGCCAGCAGGGCGACAGTTATTGAAGCTTTCTTT | CASRATVIEAFF
TRBJ1-1 | NA | TRBV6-1 | NA | TGTGCCAGCACATGGGGGGAATCAGCTTTCTTT | CASTWGESAFF